The 19 T cell receptor beta chains reported below all come from one sample, sequenced in a study of shared clonotypes between healthy human individuals. In the naive CD8 group, cells lacked CD45RO and were positively selected for CCR7, so terminally differentiated effector memory CD45RA+ cells were left out. The repertoire was sequenced with immunoSEQ multiplex PCR; TCRdb's copy has only in-frame clones and lacks some. Of approximately 600,000 clones listed, approximately 95% are singletons. Sequenced input: naive CD8+ T cells sorted from blood. All receptors derive from a woman aged 25 to 39 in good health.

This chain joins TRBV7-9 and TRBJ2-5, with D unresolved. The J call may be mistaken, given a closer DNA end match to TRBJ2-7. The CDR3 runs 15 residues. Germline CDR1 and CDR2: SEHNR and FQNEAQ (reference sequence). In DNA, the CDR3 is TGTGCCAGCAGCCGGGCTGTCTCGGACTCCTACGAGCAGTACTTC. Encoded protein: CASSRAVSDSYEQYF.

The chain combines TRBV4-2 with TRBJ2-7, with D possibly called TRBD1 or TRBD2 (5 bases each). The germline V and J ends were trimmed by 3 bases and 0 bases, with 15 bases remaining between them. Looked up from germline, CDR1 is LGHNA and CDR2 is YNFKEQ. The length of the CDR3 is 16 residues. CDR3 DNA: TGTGCCAGCAGCCACCGATCGGGACGGAACTCCTACGAGCAGTACTTC. It specifies CASSHRSGRNSYEQYF.

This chain uses TRBV5-1 with TRBJ1-2; possibly TRBD1 for D (5 bases). CDR1 is SGHRS and CDR2 is YFSETQ in the germline V gene. This CDR3 is built from 13 residues. Trimming removed 0 bases from V and 4 bases from J, with 7 bases in between. CDR3 sequence: CASSLGGSYGYTF. The CDR3 coding sequence is TGCGCCAGCAGCTTGGGGGGGTCCTATGGCTACACCTTC. The variable domain in full, with the rest retrieved from reference TRBV5-1 and TRBJ1-2, is KAGVTQTPRYLIKTRGQQVTLSCSPISGHRSVSWYQQTPGQGLQFLFEYFSETQRNKGNFPGRFSGRQFSNSRSEMNVSTLELGDSALYLCASSLGGSYGYTFGSGTRLTVV.

The chain combines TRBV29-1 with TRBJ1-2; 7 nucleotides line up with TRBD1. The CDR3 totals 14 residues. V lost 7 bases to trimming and J lost 3 bases; unmatched junction nucleotides: 11. Germline-derived CDR1 and CDR2 are SQVTM and ANQGSEA. In nucleotides, the CDR3 is TGCAGCGCTTTCCCGGGACAGCGGGACTATGGCTACACCTTC. Amino acid sequence: CSAFPGQRDYGYTF.

The chain has TRBV28 and TRBJ1-1; 9 bases match TRBD1. In germline, CDR1 is MDHEN, CDR2 SYDVKM. Unmatched junction bases numbered 10, after V lost 5 bases and J lost 6 bases. The CDR3 is 15 residues long. The CDR3, as DNA: TGTGCCAGCAGTCCCCGGACAGGGGCAAGGGCTGAAGCTTTCTTT. Translated: CASSPRTGARAEAFF.

The chain employs TRBV11-2 and TRBJ2-1; TRBD2 matches 11 bases. This CDR3 is built from 16 residues. Germline V gene data show CDR1 as SGHAT and CDR2 as FQNNGV. The ends lost 6 bases at V and 7 bases at J; junction bases unmatched: 11. CDR3 in DNA: TGTGCCAGCAGTTGGCAACTAGCGGGAGAAAGTAATGAGCAGTTCTTC. This encodes CASSWQLAGESNEQFF.

This clone came up once. The rearrangement joins TRBV29-1 to TRBJ2-1; 7 bases line up with TRBD2. The CDR3 spans 16 residues. Germline V gives CDR1 SQVTM, CDR2 ANQGSEA. V shed 6 bases, J shed 0 bases, and the junction held 11 bases outside the gene matches. The DNA of the CDR3 is TGCAGCGTGGGGGGACGTGCGGGAGACTCCTACAATGAGCAGTTCTTC. Translating gives CSVGGRAGDSYNEQFF.

This clone has a handful of counts. V is TRBV9 and J is TRBJ1-1, with 8 bases identical to TRBD1. V was pared by 3 bases and J by 6 bases, with 4 bases of the junction left unmatched. Germline V lookup: CDR1 SGDLS, CDR2 YYNGEE. The CDR3 is 13 amino acids. The CDR3 nucleotides read TGTGCCAGCAGCGGACAGGGGCGCGCTGAAGCTTTCTTT. It specifies CASSGQGRAEAFF.

V gene TRBV6-7 combines with J gene TRBJ1-4; no clear D gene. TRBV6-7 has ORF status, its function being uncertain. The V gene lost 2 bases and the J gene lost 4 bases, with 8 bases spanning the gap. CDR3 size: 14 residues. The CDR3 protein is CASSYKQNNEKLFF. The CDR3 DNA reads as TGTGCCAGCAGTTACAAGCAGAATAATGAAAAACTGTTTTTT.

This sequence joins TRBV2 and TRBJ2-7; D remains ambiguous. Germline assignment: CDR1 SNHLY and CDR2 FYNNEI. Trimming pared 6 bases from V and 5 bases from J, leaving 5 bases between. This CDR3 has 10 residues. The chain's CDR3 is CASSRNEQYF. For the CDR3, the DNA is TGTGCCAGCAGCCGCAACGAGCAGTACTTC.

V and J are TRBV9 and TRBJ1-5, with 9 bases matching TRBD1. This CDR3 is built from 15 residues. CDR1 is SGDLS and CDR2 is YYNGEE in the germline V gene. The V and J ends lost 3 bases and 9 bases, in that order; junction bases with no gene match: 10. The CDR3 bases are TGTGCCAGCAGCGCAGACAGGGGGTCCTTTTCGCCCCAGCATTTT. Protein: CASSADRGSFSPQHF.

The chain carries TRBV25-1 and TRBJ1-1, with 7 positions matching TRBD1. The CDR3 is 11 amino acids. Per the germline V gene, CDR1 is MGHDK and CDR2 is SYGVNS. Unmatched junction bases numbered 1, after V lost 7 bases and J lost 5 bases. DNA for the CDR3: TGTGCCAGCAAACAGGGGACTGAAGCTTTCTTT. It translates to CASKQGTEAFF.

Only one count was recorded for this clone. The chain joins TRBV7-9 to TRBJ2-7; D perhaps matches TRBD2 (6 bases). This CDR3 is built from 16 residues. Germline-derived CDR1 and CDR2 are SEHNR and FQNEAQ (reference sequence). V gave up 2 bases and J gave up 2 bases, with 16 bases separating them. The CDR3, as DNA: TGTGCCAGCAGCTTACCGGCGGGAAAGGCAGCCTACGAGCAGTACTTC. It translates to CASSLPAGKAAYEQYF.

The rearrangement links TRBV11-2 to TRBJ2-5; TRBD1 agrees at 7 bases. V shed 4 bases, J shed 2 bases, and the junction held 10 bases outside the gene matches. CDR3 length: 16 residues. CDR1 and CDR2 from the germline V gene are SGHAT and FQNNGV. The CDR3 sequence is CASSSVLGGRQETQYF. The CDR3 DNA is TGTGCCAGCAGCTCAGTCTTAGGGGGCAGGCAAGAGACCCAGTACTTC. Filled out from reference TRBV11-2 and TRBJ2-5, the complete variable domain reads EAGVAQSPRYKIIEKRQSVAFWCNPISGHATLYWYQQILGQGPKLLIQFQNNGVVDDSQLPKDRFSAERLKGVDSTLKIQPAKLEDSAVYLCASSSVLGGRQETQYFGPGTRLLVL.

Here the CDR3 reads CASSTPRTDGTPYEQFF. The CDR3 region has the DNA TGTGCCAGCAGTACCCCCCGGACAGACGGGACTCCCTATGAGCAGTTCTTC. V and J are TRBV28 and TRBJ2-1; tentatively, D is TRBD1 or TRBD2 (6 bases each). V was clipped by 5 bases and J by 8 bases, with 25 bases between them. In germline, CDR1 is MDHEN, CDR2 SYDVKM. The CDR3 is 17 amino acids.

Comment on this clone: Different DNA sequences within this sample yield the same CDR3. The chain uses TRBV7-9 and TRBJ2-1, with D possibly being TRBD2 (5 bases). The V end was cut by 3 bases, the J end by 10 bases, with 7 bases between. Germline V gives CDR1 SEHNR, CDR2 FQNEAQ (reference sequence). CDR3 size: 11 residues. The chain's CDR3 is CASSFSGEQFF. The DNA for the CDR3 is TGTGCCAGCAGCTTTTCGGGAGAGCAGTTCTTC.

The rearrangement joins TRBV28 to TRBJ1-5, with D maybe TRBD1 (5 bases). The CDR3 sequence is 12 residues long. The V end lost 2 bases, the J end lost 12 bases, and 11 bases lay between the germline ends. Germline V lookup: CDR1 MDHEN, CDR2 SYDVKM. The CDR3 loop is CASSLTTDGQHF. CDR3 DNA sequence: TGTGCCAGCAGTTTAACGACAGATGGCCAGCATTTT. Using reference TRBV28 and TRBJ1-5 for the parts outside the CDR3, the full variable domain is DVKVTQSSRYLVKRTGEKVFLECVQDMDHENMFWYRQDPGLGLRLIYFSYDVKMKEKGDIPEGYSVSREKKERFSLILESASTNQTSMYLCASSLTTDGQHFGDGTRLSIL.

This sequence joins TRBV27 and TRBJ2-1; TRBD2 might be the D (5 bases). Trimming removed 2 bases from V and 4 bases from J, with 12 bases in between. In germline, CDR1 is MNHEY, CDR2 SMNVEV (reference sequence). This CDR3 contains 15 residues. Here the CDR3 DNA reads TGTGCCAGCAGTTTAACGGGGAATACTTACAATGAGCAGTTCTTC. It encodes CASSLTGNTYNEQFF.

The genes are TRBV19 and TRBJ2-2; D possibly corresponds to TRBD1 (5 bases). Germline CDR1 LNHDA, CDR2 SQIVND (reference sequence). CDR3 size: 13 residues. With 3 bases removed from V and 9 bases from J, the gap between germline ends came to 11 bases. CDR3 DNA: TGTGCCAGTAGTATTTCAGGGTACCGGGAGCTGTTTTTT. It is translated as CASSISGYRELFF.